This T cell receptor (beta chain) was sequenced in a study of a mutant IDH1 vaccine in newly diagnosed glioma. Germline CDR1 LNHNV, CDR2 YYDKDF (reference sequence). The CDR3 spans 14 residues. Clones were read by immunoSEQ multiplex PCR, and TCRdb kept only the in-frame ones, dropping some. The top ten hold roughly 1.9% of the sample, which has tens of thousands of clones, approximately 80% seen once. Time point noted: baseline, week 1 (first vaccination visit). Treatment reported: pre-vaccination baseline after standard-of-care therapy. Note on this clone: Its antigen is currently unknown. One end of the junction varies from germline; a read error may be responsible.

Study-wide results and limits: No link was apparently found between pseudoprogression and changes in top peripheral T cell clonotypes.

The specimen comprised PBMCs, sampled from a glioma patient treated with radiotherapy, temozolomide or both. The chain recombines TRBV15 with TRBJ1-4; 7 bases agree with TRBD1. This TCR was sampled from a woman aged 40 to 55 with glioma. The CDR3: CATSRGEGAERLFF. As DNA, the CDR3 is TGTGCCACCAGCAGAGGTGAGGGGGCTGAAAGACTGTTTTTT. The full variable domain, rest sourced from reference TRBV15 and TRBJ1-4, is DAMVIQNPRYQVTQFGKPVTLSCSQTLNHNVMYWYQQKSSQAPKLLFHYYDKDFNNEADTPDNFQSRRPNTSFCFLDIRSPGLGDTAMYLCATSRGEGAERLFFGSGTQLSVL.